This entry lists 18 T cell receptor beta chains sequenced from one sample in a study of OX40 agonist ivuxolimab in advanced cancers. The repertoire was sequenced with immunoSEQ multiplex PCR; TCRdb's copy has only in-frame clones and lacks some. Of tens of thousands of clones listed, roughly nine tenths were seen once; the top ten hold around an eighth. This specimen consisted of CD4+ or CD8+ T cells sorted from blood, obtained in a trial of the OX40 agonist ivuxolimab. The source of these receptors is an adult with an advanced solid tumor such as melanoma, head and neck, liver or kidney cancer.

The V and J genes are TRBV9 and TRBJ2-5; possibly TRBD2 for D (7 bases). This CDR3 has 13 amino acids. The V and J ends lost 4 bases and 5 bases respectively, with 12 bases between them. Germline CDR1 and CDR2: SGDLS and YYNGEE. The chain's CDR3 is CASSKGGYETQYF. CDR3 DNA: TGTGCCAGCAGCAAGGGGGGGTACGAGACCCAGTACTTC.

The CDR3 protein is CASRRTTGARSEQFF. CDR3 DNA: TGCGCCAGCAGACGTACGACAGGGGCGCGGAGTGAGCAGTTCTTC. This chain joins TRBV4-1 and TRBJ2-1, with TRBD1 matching 8 bases. With V trimmed by 6 bases and J by 9 bases, 13 bases remained unmatched. CDR3 length: 15 residues. Germline CDR1 MGHRA, CDR2 YSYEKL.

This clone was counted once. The CDR3 loop reads CASSRGGVYNEQFF. The CDR3 DNA reads TGTGCCAGCAGCAGGGGGGGTGTCTACAATGAGCAGTTCTTC. This chain connects TRBV6-1 to TRBJ2-1; either TRBD1 or TRBD2 may supply D (7 bases each). The length of the CDR3 is 14 residues. Trimming stripped 6 bases from V and 3 bases from J, with 12 bases between. CDR1 is MNHNS and CDR2 is SASEGT in the germline V gene.

This clone was detected once. The genes are TRBV7-8 and TRBJ2-7; maybe TRBD2 (6 bases). The V gene lost 8 bases and the J gene lost 5 bases, with 19 bases spanning the gap. Looked up from germline, CDR1 is SGHVS and CDR2 is FQNEAQ. CDR3 size: 14 residues. CDR3 sequence (DNA): TGTGCCAGCGGGCAGGCGGGAAGTACCGACGAGCAGTACTTC. Translated, it gives CASGQAGSTDEQYF.

V and J are TRBV27 and TRBJ1-1; D remains unclear. Germline V gives CDR1 MNHEY, CDR2 SMNVEV (reference sequence). Trimming took 6 bases from V and 3 from J, leaving 11 bases between them. This CDR3 contains 13 residues. The CDR3 region is CASRTGWDTEAFF. The CDR3 bases are TGTGCCAGCAGGACGGGGTGGGACACTGAAGCTTTCTTT.

The chain employs TRBV6-1 and TRBJ2-3; D is unresolved. The CDR3 contains 13 residues. Germline V lookup: CDR1 MNHNS, CDR2 SASEGT. V was shortened by 1 base and J by 7 bases, with 9 bases between the two germline ends. CDR3 in DNA: TGTGCCAGCAGTGAAGAAGTCGACTATACGCAGTATTTT. The encoded protein is CASSEEVDYTQYF.

The chain combines TRBV11-2 with TRBJ1-6, with unresolved D. The CDR3 covers 15 residues. V shed 1 base and J shed 2 bases, with 6 bases lying between them. Per germline, CDR1 SGHAT and CDR2 FQNNGV. In nucleotides, the CDR3 is TGTGCCAGCAGCTTAGGGCGGACCTATAATTCACCCCTCCACTTT. It specifies CASSLGRTYNSPLHF.

The chain links TRBV29-1 to TRBJ1-2, with D possibly being TRBD1 (5 bases). Trimming cost V 2 bases and J 6 bases, with 13 bases left between them. This CDR3 contains 13 residues. Germline values: CDR1 SQVTM, CDR2 ANQGSEA. DNA for the CDR3: TGCAGCGTTGAATACTCAGGGCAAAATGGCTACACCTTC. It translates to CSVEYSGQNGYTF.

This clone was observed a single time. The chain combines TRBV28 with TRBJ1-4; 9 bases align to TRBD1. Trimming removed 6 bases from V and 6 bases from J; junction bases left unmatched: 11. CDR3 length equals 16 residues. Germline lookup yields CDR1 MDHEN and CDR2 SYDVKM. CDR3 coding DNA: TGTGCCAGCAGCAGCGGGGCCGGGACAGGGCATGAAAAACTGTTTTTT. Encoded protein: CASSSGAGTGHEKLFF.

The table lists this clone with a few counts. The V call is TRBV9, the J call TRBJ2-2; D remains unclear. With 0 bases removed from V and 6 bases from J, the gap between germline ends came to 6 bases. This CDR3 contains 13 residues. Per germline, CDR1 SGDLS and CDR2 YYNGEE. In DNA, the CDR3 is TGTGCCAGCAGCGTAGGACGAGCCGGGGAGCTGTTTTTT. Its translation: CASSVGRAGELFF.

This chain uses TRBV9 with TRBJ2-2; 8 bases are shared with TRBD1. In germline, CDR1 is SGDLS, CDR2 YYNGEE. The junction had 5 bases not matched to a gene; V was cut back by 3 bases and J by 4 bases. This CDR3 is built from 15 residues. The CDR3 nucleotides read TGTGCCAGCAGCGGGCCGACAGGGGTCACCGGGGAGCTGTTTTTT. It specifies CASSGPTGVTGELFF.

The chain combines TRBV30 with TRBJ2-2; D might be TRBD2 (6 bases). This CDR3 is 14 amino acids long. The germline V gene encodes CDR1 GTSNPN and CDR2 SVGIG (reference sequence). V was shortened by 5 bases and J by 6 bases, with 16 bases between the two germline ends. The CDR3 loop reads CAWVPLTSPGELFF. The CDR3 nucleotides are TGTGCCTGGGTTCCCCTCACTAGCCCCGGGGAGCTGTTTTTT.

The J gene is TRBJ2-7, the V gene TRBV7-9; D unclear. The CDR3 covers 12 residues. Germline CDR1 SEHNR, CDR2 FQNEAQ (reference sequence). Trimming took off 2 bases at V and 2 bases at J, with 4 bases between the two ends. This chain's CDR3 is CASSLLPYEQYF. CDR3 DNA: TGTGCCAGCAGCTTATTGCCCTACGAGCAGTACTTC.

The chain uses TRBV29-1 and TRBJ2-7, with 10 bases that match TRBD2. After removal of 6 bases from V and 6 bases from J, the junction contained 17 bases not matched to a gene. The CDR3 is 16 residues long. Germline loops: CDR1 SQVTM, CDR2 ANQGSEA. CDR3 bases: TGCAGCGTCTCCCTAGCGGGAGCCCGCCTATTCTGCGAGCAGTACGTC. Translation gives CSVSLAGARLFCEQYV.

In this sample, this clone turned up a few times. This chain links TRBV14 with TRBJ1-1; D gene unclear. CDR1 is SGHDN and CDR2 is FVKESK in the germline V gene. V lost 4 bases to trimming and J lost 3 bases, with 12 bases between them. The CDR3 length is 14 residues. The CDR3 spells CASSPDFTDTEAFF. CDR3 nucleotides: TGTGCCAGCAGCCCGGACTTTACGGACACTGAAGCTTTCTTT. Variable domain in full (rest from reference TRBV14 and TRBJ1-1): EAGVTQFPSHSVIEKGQTVTLRCDPISGHDNLYWYRRVMGKEIKFLLHFVKESKQDESGMPNNRFLAERTGGTYSTLKVQPAELEDSGVYFCASSPDFTDTEAFFGQGTRLTVV.

The chain carries TRBV6-6 and TRBJ1-5; no clear D gene. The V gene's germline CDR1 is MNHNY and CDR2 SVGAGI (reference sequence). The length of the CDR3 is 13 residues. V gave up 0 bases and J gave up 9 bases, with 9 bases separating them. The CDR3 region is CASSYSNVRPQHF. CDR3 nucleotides: TGTGCCAGCAGTTACTCGAACGTCCGGCCCCAGCATTTT.

The CDR3 DNA sequence: TGTGCCAGCAGCTACGGACTAGCGGTACCGGACGAGCAGTACTTC. Translated, it gives CASSYGLAVPDEQYF. The rearrangement links TRBV7-6 to TRBJ2-7, with 10 bases fitting TRBD2. CDR1 is SGHVS, CDR2 FNYEAQ, per germline. CDR3 length equals 15 residues. V gave up 4 bases and J gave up 5 bases; unmatched junction bases: 8. The variable domain in full, with the rest retrieved from reference TRBV7-6 and TRBJ2-7, is GAGVSQSPRYKVTKRGQDVALRCDPISGHVSLYWYRQALGQGPEFLTYFNYEAQQDKSGLPNDRFSAERPEGSISTLTIQRTEQRDSAMYRCASSYGLAVPDEQYFGPGTRLTVT.

This clone turned up a few times. This chain joins TRBV7-8 and TRBJ2-1; a weak D match, TRBD1 (6 bases). Germline V gene data show CDR1 as SGHVS and CDR2 as FQNEAQ. The ends were cut back, 5 bases at V and 8 bases at J, with 13 bases in the middle. The length of the CDR3 is 13 residues. The CDR3 spells CASSPGARYEQFF. CDR3 nucleotide sequence: TGTGCCAGCAGCCCAGGGGCTAGGTATGAGCAGTTCTTC.